The 18 T cell receptor beta chains presented below share a single source sample, sequenced in a study of blood T cell repertoires in COVID-19. TCRdb's table, derived via immunoSEQ multiplex PCR, lists solely in-frame clones and lacks some. The sample has about 410,000 clones, about nine tenths seen once; the top ten hold 1.4%. What was sequenced was peripheral blood. All receptors derive from a woman aged 25 to 39 with active or convalescent COVID-19.

The V gene is TRBV5-1, the J gene TRBJ1-1, with unresolved D. The V gene lost 0 bases and the J gene lost 3 bases, with 6 bases spanning the gap. The CDR3 has 13 residues. Germline-derived CDR1 and CDR2 are SGHRS and YFSETQ. The CDR3 reads CASSLATDTEAFF. The DNA for the CDR3 is TGCGCCAGCAGCTTGGCTACTGACACTGAAGCTTTCTTT. Using reference TRBV5-1 and TRBJ1-1 for the parts outside the CDR3, the full variable domain is KAGVTQTPRYLIKTRGQQVTLSCSPISGHRSVSWYQQTPGQGLQFLFEYFSETQRNKGNFPGRFSGRQFSNSRSEMNVSTLELGDSALYLCASSLATDTEAFFGQGTRLTVV.

The chain's CDR3 is CASSLQGNSYNEQFF. CDR3 in DNA: TGCGCCAGCAGCTTACAGGGGAACTCCTACAATGAGCAGTTCTTC. This chain connects TRBV5-1 to TRBJ2-1, with 7 nucleotides matching TRBD1. CDR1 is SGHRS and CDR2 is YFSETQ in the germline V gene. The CDR3 is made up of 15 amino acids. The junction had 2 bases not matched to a gene; V was cut back by 2 bases and J by 0 bases.

The chain employs TRBV6-6 and TRBJ2-7; a possible D gene is TRBD1 (6 bases). CDR1 is MNHNY and CDR2 is SVGAGI in the germline V gene (reference sequence). Trimming left V 1 base short and J 3 bases short, with 16 bases between. The CDR3 is 16 residues long. DNA of the CDR3: TGTGCCAGCAGTTACTTTATTCCAGGGGAACGCTACGAGCAGTACTTC. Its protein is CASSYFIPGERYEQYF.

V usage is TRBV21-1 and J usage is TRBJ2-3; the DNA was not used to check the table's D call, TRBD2. TRBV21-1 corresponds to a pseudogene. This CDR3 has 16 residues. In DNA form, the CDR3 reads TGTGCCAGCAGCAAACCAGCGGGGGGCCGCACAGATACGCAGTATTTT. It codes for CASSKPAGGRTDTQYF.

V and J are TRBV19 and TRBJ2-7; D gene unclear. Germline V gives CDR1 LNHDA, CDR2 SQIVND (reference sequence). V was cut by 5 bases and J by 0 bases, with 5 bases left in between. CDR3 length equals 12 residues. Here the CDR3 DNA reads TGTGCCAGTAGTTCTAGCTCCTACGAGCAGTACTTC. Protein: CASSSSSYEQYF.

The rearrangement links TRBV3-1 (or the pseudogene TRBV3-2) to TRBJ1-1; D uncertain. The CDR3 extends over 13 amino acids. Per germline, CDR1 LGHDT and CDR2 YNNKEL (reference sequence). V gave up 1 base and J gave up 7 bases, with 10 bases separating them. The CDR3 DNA reads as TGTGCCAGCAGCCAAGGGGCACATGGTGAAGCTTTCTTT. Translated, it gives CASSQGAHGEAFF.

J is TRBJ2-7 and V is TRBV6-1, with TRBD1 matching over 12 bases. This CDR3 spans 16 amino acids. The germline V gene has CDR1 MNHNS and CDR2 SASEGT. Trimming cost V 2 bases and J 4 bases; bases outside gene matches: 6. The CDR3 is CASSEPRDRGRYEQYF. The CDR3 DNA is TGTGCCAGCAGTGAACCCCGGGACAGGGGGCGGTACGAGCAGTACTTC.

This chain links TRBV9 with TRBJ2-5; 9 bases fit TRBD2. Germline CDR1 is SGDLS and CDR2 is YYNGEE. J was trimmed by 8 bases and V by 10 bases; bases with no gene match: 24. The CDR3 sequence is 17 residues long. CDR3 region: CAAGQGLAGGAIRTQYF. The CDR3, as DNA: TGTGCCGCCGGACAAGGGCTTGCGGGAGGGGCGATTCGAACCCAGTACTTC.

The chain uses TRBV27 and TRBJ2-7; tentatively, D is TRBD1 (5 bases). The CDR3 is made up of 13 amino acids. The germline CDR1 and CDR2 sequences are MNHEY and SMNVEV (reference sequence). The V and J ends lost 3 bases and 2 bases respectively, with 8 bases between them. CDR3 coding DNA: TGTGCCAGCAGTTTTGGCAGGGCCTACGAGCAGTACTTC. Amino acids: CASSFGRAYEQYF.

The chain combines TRBV11-2 with TRBJ1-2; D unclear. From germline, CDR1 is SGHAT and CDR2 FQNNGV. This CDR3 comprises 13 residues. V was cut by 5 bases and J by 1 base, with 8 bases left in between. The CDR3: CASSQYSNYGYTF. The CDR3 nucleotides are TGTGCCAGCAGCCAGTACAGTAACTATGGCTACACCTTC.

This chain links TRBV3-1 (or the pseudogene TRBV3-2) with TRBJ2-5; the match to TRBD2 covers 8 bases. V lost 0 bases to trimming and J lost 1 base; unmatched junction nucleotides: 7. The CDR3 is 17 residues long. Germline V gene sequence: CDR1 LGHDT, CDR2 YNNKEL (reference sequence). CDR3 in amino acids: CASSQDGLAGLQETQYF. In nucleotides, the CDR3 is TGTGCCAGCAGCCAAGATGGGTTAGCGGGACTCCAAGAGACCCAGTACTTC.

The CDR3 DNA reads as TGTGCCAGCAGTTCTACGGGACAGGGACCCCACAATGAGCAGTTCTTC. Amino acids: CASSSTGQGPHNEQFF. V usage is TRBV6-6 and J usage is TRBJ2-1; 9 bases line up with TRBD1. CDR1 is MNHNY and CDR2 is SVGAGI in the germline V gene (reference sequence). V lost 4 bases to trimming and J lost 5 bases; unmatched junction nucleotides: 9. The CDR3 has 16 residues.

The V call is TRBV4-1, the J call TRBJ1-4; weak D call: TRBD1 (5 bases). Trimming pared 3 bases from V and 7 bases from J, leaving 18 bases between. In germline, CDR1 is MGHRA, CDR2 YSYEKL. The CDR3 length is 16 residues. The CDR3 here is CASSHPPSRVFEKLFF. The CDR3, as DNA: TGCGCCAGCAGCCACCCACCCTCCAGGGTTTTTGAAAAACTGTTTTTT.

V usage is TRBV28 and J usage is TRBJ2-7; 11 nucleotides agree with TRBD1. Trimming took 10 bases from V and 6 from J; bases not matched to a gene: 11. This CDR3 has 14 amino acids. Germline assignment: CDR1 MDHEN and CDR2 SYDVKM. CDR3 in amino acids: CATRGTGGSGEQYF. The CDR3 bases are TGTGCCACCAGGGGGACAGGGGGGTCGGGCGAGCAGTACTTC.

CDR3 coding DNA: TGTGCCAGCAGCCTGAGCAATGAGCAGTTCTTC. It translates to CASSLSNEQFF. The V call is TRBV12-3 or TRBV12-4, the J call TRBJ2-1; D not certain. V dropped 6 bases and J dropped 6 bases, with 6 bases sitting between them. This CDR3 comprises 11 residues.

The V call is TRBV4-2, the J call TRBJ1-1, with a weak D call TRBD1 (5 bases). The CDR3 has 15 amino acids. Germline values: CDR1 LGHNA, CDR2 YNFKEQ. The ends were cut back, 2 bases at V and 1 base at J, with 11 bases in the middle. CDR3 protein: CASSQRWGENTEAFF. CDR3 nucleotides: TGTGCCAGCAGCCAACGTTGGGGCGAGAACACTGAAGCTTTCTTT.

The rearrangement links TRBV13 to TRBJ2-1; a weak D match, TRBD2 (6 bases). This CDR3 comprises 18 residues. V lost 0 bases to trimming and J lost 0 bases, with 15 bases between them. The V gene's germline CDR1 is PRHDT and CDR2 FYEKMQ (reference sequence). In nucleotides, the CDR3 is TGTGCCAGCAGCTTAGGTCCTTCCGGGACTGGCTCCTACAATGAGCAGTTCTTC. Protein: CASSLGPSGTGSYNEQFF.

The V and J genes are TRBV18 and TRBJ2-7, with 11 bases that match TRBD2. V shed 7 bases, J shed 2 bases, and the junction held 4 bases outside the gene matches. The CDR3 is 14 amino acids. Germline V gene data show CDR1 as KGHSH and CDR2 as LQKENI. The CDR3: CASCPSGGTYEQYF. DNA of the CDR3: TGTGCCAGCTGCCCTAGCGGGGGGACCTACGAGCAGTACTTC.